This is a list of T cell receptor beta chains from one sample in a study of T cell repertoires in aging, cancer and after chemotherapy. From the multiplex PCR reads, TCRdb called clonotypes with MiXCR, one entry per CDR3 protein. The data contain some 2,600 distinct CDR3 sequences, more than 50% of them singletons. The material sequenced was blood. The receptors were sampled from a human donor with a solid tumor. Each CDR3 is given with its conserved first and last residue. D genes are given only for firm matches. Size is stated for part of the rows, as once, few or many counts, or as a class when the clone is expanded.

TGTGCCAGCAGCTTGGGGCAGGGGAGGGATCAGCCCCAGCATTTT,CASSLGQGRDQPQHF,NA,TRBV7-9,NA,TRBJ1-5
TGTGCCAGCAGTTATGGGGGGGCCCTGCCAGAGACCCAGTACTTC,CASSYGGALPETQYF,NA,TRBV6-1,NA,TRBJ2-5
TGTGCCAGCAGTTTGAGGACAGGTGAAGCTTTCTTT,CASSLRTGEAFF,TRBD1,TRBV12-3/TRBV12-4,NA,TRBJ1-1
TGTGCCAGTAGCCGACAGGCGAGAGAAGAGACCCAGTACTTC,CASSRQAREETQYF,NA,TRBV19,NA,TRBJ2-5
TGCAGTGCTGCAGGGGACTACGAGCAGTACTTC,CSAAGDYEQYF,NA,TRBV20-1,NA,TRBJ2-7
TGTGCCAGCAGCCCCGGGACTATCGACGACGAGCAGTACTTC,CASSPGTIDDEQYF,TRBD2,TRBV7-9,few,TRBJ2-7
TGCAGTGCTGCTCGTGAGAGGATTCGATCCTACGAGCAGTACTTC,CSAARERIRSYEQYF,NA,TRBV20-1,few,TRBJ2-7
TGTGCCAGTAGTATTGGAGGGCTCGGCAACGAGCAGTACTTC,CASSIGGLGNEQYF,NA,TRBV19,few,TRBJ2-7
TGTGCCAGTAGTCTCAGGACAGCTAGCAATCAGCCCCAGCATTTT,CASSLRTASNQPQHF,NA,TRBV19,NA,TRBJ1-5
TGTGCCAGTAGTATTCAGCGGGGCCACGAGCAGTACTTC,CASSIQRGHEQYF,TRBD2,TRBV19,few,TRBJ2-7
TGTGCCAGCAGTGATCGGTCGGTCGGCTACACCTTC,CASSDRSVGYTF,NA,TRBV6-1,NA,TRBJ1-2
TGCGCCAGCAGCCTTTCACCGACAGGCCTGAGCTCTGGAAACACCATATATTTT,CASSLSPTGLSSGNTIYF,NA,TRBV5-1,NA,TRBJ1-3
TGTGCCAGCAGTTACTCTAGGGGAAGTGGTGAAAAACTGTTTTTT,CASSYSRGSGEKLFF,NA,TRBV6-5,few,TRBJ1-4
TGTGCCACTATAGGGGCGAACTCCTACGAGCAGTACTTC,CATIGANSYEQYF,NA,TRBV6-5,NA,TRBJ2-7
TGTGCCAGCAGCCAAGATCCGACTAGCGGGGCCGGGGCCGAGCAGTACTTC,CASSQDPTSGAGAEQYF,TRBD2,TRBV4-2,NA,TRBJ2-7
TGCGCCAGCAGCCCCGGGACAGGGGTGTTCAATGAGCAGTTCTTC,CASSPGTGVFNEQFF,TRBD1,TRBV5-1,NA,TRBJ2-1
TGTGCCAGCATCACTCTGTCACAGGGTCCCGGGGAGCTGTTTTTT,CASITLSQGPGELFF,NA,TRBV11-2,NA,TRBJ2-2
TGTGCCAGCAGTTTATGGGGGCGCAGGACTAATGAAAAACTGTTTTTT,CASSLWGRRTNEKLFF,NA,TRBV12-3/TRBV12-4,NA,TRBJ1-4
TGTGCCATCAGTGGGGGGGATTACTATGGCTACACCTTC,CAISGGDYYGYTF,NA,TRBV10-3,NA,TRBJ1-2
TGTGCCAGCAGCGTAGGGATACAAGAGACCCAGTACTTC,CASSVGIQETQYF,NA,TRBV7-2,NA,TRBJ2-5
TGTGCCACCAGTGATTTGCAAGGGACAGGGGCAACTAATGAAAAACTGTTTTTT,CATSDLQGTGATNEKLFF,TRBD1,TRBV24-1,NA,TRBJ1-4
TGTGCCAGCAGCTCCGGGGGCCCTCGCGCTTTCTTT,CASSSGGPRAFF,NA,TRBV7-9,few,TRBJ1-1
TGTGCCAGCAGTCCCCAAGGAGGTCCCGGGGAGCTGTTTTTT,CASSPQGGPGELFF,NA,TRBV27,NA,TRBJ2-2
TGCAGCGTAGAACAGGGCAGCTCCTACGAGCAGTACTTC,CSVEQGSSYEQYF,NA,TRBV29-1,NA,TRBJ2-7
TGTGCCAGCAGCTTCGGGACTAGCGAGACCCAGTACTTC,CASSFGTSETQYF,TRBD2,TRBV7-2,few,TRBJ2-5